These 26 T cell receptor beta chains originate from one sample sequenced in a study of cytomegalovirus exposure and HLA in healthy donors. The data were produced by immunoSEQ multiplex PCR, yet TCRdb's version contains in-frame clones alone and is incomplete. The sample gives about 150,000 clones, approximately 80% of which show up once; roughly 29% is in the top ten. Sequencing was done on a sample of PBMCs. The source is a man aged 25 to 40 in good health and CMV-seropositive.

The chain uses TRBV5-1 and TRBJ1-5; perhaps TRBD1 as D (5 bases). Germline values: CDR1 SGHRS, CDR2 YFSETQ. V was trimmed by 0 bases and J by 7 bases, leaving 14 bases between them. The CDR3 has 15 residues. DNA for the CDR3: TGCGCCAGCAGCTTGGCTGGTCAGGGAGGCCAGCCCCAGCATTTT. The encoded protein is CASSLAGQGGQPQHF.

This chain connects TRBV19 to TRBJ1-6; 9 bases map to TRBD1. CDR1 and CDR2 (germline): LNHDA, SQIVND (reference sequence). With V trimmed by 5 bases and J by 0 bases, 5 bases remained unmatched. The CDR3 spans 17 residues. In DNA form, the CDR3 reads TGTGCCAGTAGTGCGGACAGGGGAAGCTCCTATAATTCACCCCTCCACTTT. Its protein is CASSADRGSSYNSPLHF. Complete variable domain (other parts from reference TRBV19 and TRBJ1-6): DGGITQSPKYLFRKEGQNVTLSCEQNLNHDAMYWYRQDPGQGLRLIYYSQIVNDFQKGDIAEGYSVSREKKESFPLTVTSAQKNPTAFYLCASSADRGSSYNSPLHFGNGTRLTVT.

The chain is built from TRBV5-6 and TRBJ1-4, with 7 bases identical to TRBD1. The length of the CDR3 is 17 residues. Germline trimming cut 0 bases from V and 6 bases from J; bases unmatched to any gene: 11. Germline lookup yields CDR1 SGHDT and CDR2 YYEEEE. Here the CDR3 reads CASSLARGRVRDEKLFF. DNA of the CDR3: TGTGCCAGCAGCTTGGCGAGGGGGCGAGTACGTGATGAAAAACTGTTTTTT.

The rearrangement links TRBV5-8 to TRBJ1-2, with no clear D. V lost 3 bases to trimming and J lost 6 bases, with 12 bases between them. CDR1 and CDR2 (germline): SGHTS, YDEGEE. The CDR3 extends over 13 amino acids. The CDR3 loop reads CASSSGGGNGYTF. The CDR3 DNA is TGTGCCAGCAGCTCGGGAGGTGGGAATGGCTACACCTTC. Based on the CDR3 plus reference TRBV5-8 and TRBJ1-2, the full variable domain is EAGVTQSPTHLIKTRGQQATLRCSPISGHTSVYWYQQALGLGLQFLLWYDEGEERNRGNFPPRFSGRQFPNYSSELNVNALELEDSALYLCASSSGGGNGYTFGSGTRLTVV.

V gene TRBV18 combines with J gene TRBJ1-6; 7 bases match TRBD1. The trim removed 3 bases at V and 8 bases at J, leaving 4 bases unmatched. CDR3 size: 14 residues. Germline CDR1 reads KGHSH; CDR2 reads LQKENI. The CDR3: CASSPTGSDSPLHF. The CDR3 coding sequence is TGTGCCAGCTCACCGACAGGGTCGGATTCACCCCTCCACTTT.

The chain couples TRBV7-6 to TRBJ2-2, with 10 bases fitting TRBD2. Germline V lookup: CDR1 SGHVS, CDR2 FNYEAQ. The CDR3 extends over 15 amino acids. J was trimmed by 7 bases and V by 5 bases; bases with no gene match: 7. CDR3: CASSPRASGGGELFF. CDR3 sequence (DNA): TGTGCCAGCAGCCCCCGGGCTAGCGGGGGCGGGGAGCTGTTTTTT.

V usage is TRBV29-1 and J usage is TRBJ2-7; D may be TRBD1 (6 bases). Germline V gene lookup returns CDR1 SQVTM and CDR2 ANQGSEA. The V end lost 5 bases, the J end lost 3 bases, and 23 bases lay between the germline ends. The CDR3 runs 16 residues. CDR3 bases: TGCAGCGTTTCCGGGACATCCCAATCCCCTGACTACGAGCAGTACTTC. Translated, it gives CSVSGTSQSPDYEQYF.

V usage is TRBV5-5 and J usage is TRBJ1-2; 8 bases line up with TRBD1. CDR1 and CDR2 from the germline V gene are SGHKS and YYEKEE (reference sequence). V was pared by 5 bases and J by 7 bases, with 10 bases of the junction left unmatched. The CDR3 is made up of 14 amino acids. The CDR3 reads CASSTGTGPRGYTF. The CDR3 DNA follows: TGTGCCAGCAGTACCGGGACAGGTCCCCGTGGCTACACCTTC. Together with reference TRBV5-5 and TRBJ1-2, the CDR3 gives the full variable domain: DAGVTQSPTHLIKTRGQQVTLRCSPISGHKSVSWYQQVLGQGPQFIFQYYEKEERGRGNFPDRFSARQFPNYSSELNVNALLLGDSALYLCASSTGTGPRGYTFGSGTRLTVV.

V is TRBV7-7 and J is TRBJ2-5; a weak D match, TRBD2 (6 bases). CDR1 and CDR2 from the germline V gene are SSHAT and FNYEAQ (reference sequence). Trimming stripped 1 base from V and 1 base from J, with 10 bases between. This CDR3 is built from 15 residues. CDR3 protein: CASSLGLALQETQYF. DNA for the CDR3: TGTGCCAGCAGCTTAGGGCTAGCGCTCCAAGAGACCCAGTACTTC. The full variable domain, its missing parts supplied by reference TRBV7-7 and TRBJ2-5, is GAGVSQSPRYKVTKRGQDVTLRCDPISSHATLYWYQQALGQGPEFLTYFNYEAQPDKSGLPSDRFSAERPEGSISTLTIQRTEQRDSAMYRCASSLGLALQETQYFGPGTRLLVL.

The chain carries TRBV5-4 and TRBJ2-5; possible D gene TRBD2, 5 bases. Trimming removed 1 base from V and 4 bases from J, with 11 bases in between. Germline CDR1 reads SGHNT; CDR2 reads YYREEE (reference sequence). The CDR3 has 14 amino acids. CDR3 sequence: CASSLMRDGETQYF. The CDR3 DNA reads TGTGCCAGCAGCTTGATGAGGGATGGAGAGACCCAGTACTTC.

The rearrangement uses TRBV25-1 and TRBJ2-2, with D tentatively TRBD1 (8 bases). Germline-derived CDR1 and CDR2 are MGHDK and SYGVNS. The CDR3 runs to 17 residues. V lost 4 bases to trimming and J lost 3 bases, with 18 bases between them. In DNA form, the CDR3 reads TGTGCCAGCAGTGGGGGGGGATCAGGGGGCTACACCGGGGAGCTGTTTTTT. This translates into CASSGGGSGGYTGELFF.

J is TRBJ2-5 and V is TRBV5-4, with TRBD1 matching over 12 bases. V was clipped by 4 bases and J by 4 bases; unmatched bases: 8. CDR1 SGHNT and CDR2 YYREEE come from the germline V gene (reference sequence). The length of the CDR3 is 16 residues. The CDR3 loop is CASSPAGQGARETQYF. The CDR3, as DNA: TGTGCCAGCAGCCCGGCGGGACAGGGGGCTAGAGAGACCCAGTACTTC.

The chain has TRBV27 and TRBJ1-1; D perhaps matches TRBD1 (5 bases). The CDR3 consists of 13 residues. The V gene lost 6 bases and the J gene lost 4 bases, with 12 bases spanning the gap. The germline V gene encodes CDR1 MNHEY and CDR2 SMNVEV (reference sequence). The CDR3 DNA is TGTGCCAGCAGGGCTATCGGGGGCACTGAAGCTTTCTTT. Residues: CASRAIGGTEAFF.

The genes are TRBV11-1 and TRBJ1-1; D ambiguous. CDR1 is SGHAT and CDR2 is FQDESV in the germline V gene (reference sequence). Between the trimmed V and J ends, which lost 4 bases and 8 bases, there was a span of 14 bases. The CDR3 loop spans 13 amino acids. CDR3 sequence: CASSSPRSHEAFF. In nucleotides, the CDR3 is TGTGCCAGCAGCTCTCCCCGCAGTCACGAAGCTTTCTTT.

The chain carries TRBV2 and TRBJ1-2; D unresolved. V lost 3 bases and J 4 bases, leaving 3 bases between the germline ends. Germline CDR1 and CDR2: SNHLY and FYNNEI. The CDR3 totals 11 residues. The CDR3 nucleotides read TGTGCCAGCAGTGACAGCTATGGCTACACCTTC. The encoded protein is CASSDSYGYTF.

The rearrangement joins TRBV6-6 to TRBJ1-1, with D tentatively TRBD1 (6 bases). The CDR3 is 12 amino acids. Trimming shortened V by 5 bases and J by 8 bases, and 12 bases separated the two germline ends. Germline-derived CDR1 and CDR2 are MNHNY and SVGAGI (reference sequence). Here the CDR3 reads CASSKDRPEAFF. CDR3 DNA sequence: TGTGCCAGCAGTAAAGACAGGCCGGAAGCTTTCTTT.

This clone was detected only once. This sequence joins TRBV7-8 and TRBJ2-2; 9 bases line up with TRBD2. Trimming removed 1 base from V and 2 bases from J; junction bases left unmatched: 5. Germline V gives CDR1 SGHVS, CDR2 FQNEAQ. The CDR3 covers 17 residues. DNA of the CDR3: TGTGCCAGCAGCTTAGGCAGACTAGCGGCAAACACCGGGGAGCTGTTTTTT. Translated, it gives CASSLGRLAANTGELFF.

For the CDR3, the DNA is TGTGCCAGCTCACCACCGTCGTACGAGCAGTACTTC. Its translation is CASSPPSYEQYF. V usage is TRBV18 and J usage is TRBJ2-7; the D is unclear. The V end lost 0 bases, the J end lost 4 bases, and 4 bases lay between the germline ends. The CDR3 loop spans 12 amino acids. Germline CDR1 KGHSH, CDR2 LQKENI.

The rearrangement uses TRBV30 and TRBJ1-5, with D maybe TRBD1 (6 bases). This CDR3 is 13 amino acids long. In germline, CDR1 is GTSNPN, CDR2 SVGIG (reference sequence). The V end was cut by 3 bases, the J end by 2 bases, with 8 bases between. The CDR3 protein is CAWSPGGNQPQHF. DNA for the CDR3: TGTGCCTGGAGCCCAGGGGGCAATCAGCCCCAGCATTTT.

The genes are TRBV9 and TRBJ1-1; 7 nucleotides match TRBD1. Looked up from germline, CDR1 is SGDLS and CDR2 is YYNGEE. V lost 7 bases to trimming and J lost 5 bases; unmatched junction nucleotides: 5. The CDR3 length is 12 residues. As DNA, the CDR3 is TGTGCCAGCCAGGGGGGAACGACTGAAGCTTTCTTT. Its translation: CASQGGTTEAFF.

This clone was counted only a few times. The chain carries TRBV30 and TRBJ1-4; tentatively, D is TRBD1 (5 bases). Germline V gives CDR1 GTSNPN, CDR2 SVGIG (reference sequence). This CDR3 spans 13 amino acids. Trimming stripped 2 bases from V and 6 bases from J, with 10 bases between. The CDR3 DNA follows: TGTGCCTGGAGTCCAGGGTTGCATGAAAAACTGTTTTTT. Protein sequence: CAWSPGLHEKLFF.

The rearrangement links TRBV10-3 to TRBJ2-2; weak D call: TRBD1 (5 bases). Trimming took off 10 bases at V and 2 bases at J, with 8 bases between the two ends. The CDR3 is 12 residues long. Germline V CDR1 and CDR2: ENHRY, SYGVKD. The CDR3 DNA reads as TGTGCCACCCGGACAAACACCGGGGAGCTGTTTTTT. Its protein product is CATRTNTGELFF.

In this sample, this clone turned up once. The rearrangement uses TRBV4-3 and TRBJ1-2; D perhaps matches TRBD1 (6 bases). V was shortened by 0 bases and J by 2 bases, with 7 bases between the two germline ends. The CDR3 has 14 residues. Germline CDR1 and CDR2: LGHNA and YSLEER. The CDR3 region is CASSQETGNYGYTF. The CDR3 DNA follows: TGCGCCAGCAGCCAAGAAACAGGGAACTATGGCTACACCTTC.

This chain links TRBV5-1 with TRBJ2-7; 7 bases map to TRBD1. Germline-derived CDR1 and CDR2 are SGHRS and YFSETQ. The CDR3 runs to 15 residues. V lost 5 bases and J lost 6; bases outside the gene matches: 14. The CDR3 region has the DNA TGCGCCAGCAGGTGGCTTGAAGGGACAGAGGGCGAGCAGTACTTC. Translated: CASRWLEGTEGEQYF.

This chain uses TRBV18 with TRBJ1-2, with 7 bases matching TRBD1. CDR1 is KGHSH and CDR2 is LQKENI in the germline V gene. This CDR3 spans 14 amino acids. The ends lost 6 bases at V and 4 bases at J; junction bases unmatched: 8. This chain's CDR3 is CASSLQQGIYGYTF. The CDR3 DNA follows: TGTGCCAGCTCCCTACAACAGGGGATCTATGGCTACACCTTC. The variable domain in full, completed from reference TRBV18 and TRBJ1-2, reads NAGVMQNPRHLVRRRGQEARLRCSPMKGHSHVYWYRQLPEEGLKFMVYLQKENIIDESGMPKERFSAEFPKEGPSILRIQQVVRGDSAAYFCASSLQQGIYGYTFGSGTRLTVV.

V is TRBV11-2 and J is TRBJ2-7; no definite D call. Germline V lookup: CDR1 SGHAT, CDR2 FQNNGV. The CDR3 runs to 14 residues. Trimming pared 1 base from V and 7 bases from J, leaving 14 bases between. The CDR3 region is CASSLGQSTREQYF. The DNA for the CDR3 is TGTGCCAGCAGCTTAGGTCAGTCGACGAGGGAGCAGTACTTC.